This TCR beta chain originates from a study of T cells in Graves' hyperthyroidism and ophthalmopathy. This clonotype occurred many times. Germline-derived CDR1 and CDR2 are DFQATT and SNEGSKA (reference sequence). V gave up 2 bases and J gave up 4 bases; unmatched junction bases: 5. The CDR3 spans 14 residues. Amplified TCR beta CDR3 regions came from RNA transcripts. When the TCR CDR3 underwent first-round RT-PCR, the HTBI primer set was used. TCRdb called the multiplex PCR reads again in MiXCR, with one record for every CDR3 protein. Of approximately 430,000 distinct CDR3 sequences in the sample, about 15% were seen once.

V usage is TRBV20-1 and J usage is TRBJ2-5; 9 positions agree with TRBD1. The sequence was collected from a man in his late teens or twenties with Graves' ophthalmopathy. Sequenced input: blood. CDR3 nucleotide sequence: TGCAGTGCTAGAAAATTACAGGGGGCAGAGACCCAGTACTTC. This codes for CSARKLQGAETQYF.